This TCR beta chain derives from a study of coeliac disease. Study results and caveats: Active celiac intraepithelial and lamina propria samples had lower TRB and TRG clonality than control samples. TRB repertoires were largely private, with most amino acid sequences found in only one sample. The authors considered this approach unsuitable for unbiased detection of gliadin-specific T cells.

This clone is categorized as large. The target antigen is unknown. The CDR3 length is 15 residues. V was trimmed by 3 bases and J by 0 bases, leaving 11 bases between them. The germline gives CDR1 LGHNA, CDR2 YSLEER. Only in-frame clones appear in the TCRdb table, and some are missing; sequencing was by immunoSEQ multiplex PCR. The sample shows roughly 4,800 clones, about 70% of them seen only once. This clonotype was sampled from a young man with celiac disease on a gluten-free diet. The sequencing sample was made of lymphocytes from the gut lamina propria. The rearrangement links TRBV4-3 to TRBJ1-2; maybe TRBD1 (5 bases). As DNA, the CDR3 is TGCGCCAGCAGCCAGACCTGGGGCTCTAACTATGGCTACACCTTC. This encodes CASSQTWGSNYGYTF.